These 28 T cell receptor beta chains came from one sample sequenced in a study of T-cell reconstitution after alpha-beta-depleted transplantation in children. Unique molecular identifiers were used to barcode this TCRbeta library. MiXCR, applied by TCRdb to the PCR reads, yields one record per CDR3 protein. This table holds around 450,000 distinct CDR3 sequences, 43% found once. The specimen was PBMCs, collected before TCRalphabeta/CD19-depleted stem cell transplant. Receptors were obtained from a girl aged 2 to 10 with aplastic anemia, due to receive a stem cell transplant.

J is TRBJ1-6 and V is TRBV12-3 or TRBV12-4, with D unresolved. The CDR3 consists of 13 residues. Trimming cost V 6 bases and J 12 bases, with 15 bases left between them. The CDR3 sequence: CASRHASSRPLHF. CDR3 in DNA: TGTGCCAGCAGACACGCCAGCAGCAGACCCCTCCACTTT.

This clonotype has at least ten counts. V usage is TRBV6-1 and J usage is TRBJ2-7; possibly TRBD1 or TRBD2 for D (6 bases each). Between the trimmed V and J ends, which lost 5 bases and 3 bases, there was a span of 14 bases. The CDR3 is 14 amino acids. The germline gives CDR1 MNHNS, CDR2 SASEGT. The CDR3 region has the DNA TGTGCCAGCAGTCCCGGCGGGACAAACTACGAGCAGTACTTC. Translating it yields CASSPGGTNYEQYF.

This clonotype has only one observation. This chain connects TRBV28 to TRBJ2-7; 7 nucleotides align to TRBD2. The CDR3 spans 17 residues. V shed 4 bases, J shed 4 bases, and the junction held 16 bases outside the gene matches. The germline V gene encodes CDR1 MDHEN and CDR2 SYDVKM. CDR3: CASSSFGGRSEGYEQYF. The CDR3 DNA is TGTGCCAGCAGTTCCTTCGGGGGGAGAAGCGAAGGATACGAGCAGTACTTC. Filled out from reference TRBV28 and TRBJ2-7, the complete variable domain reads DVKVTQSSRYLVKRTGEKVFLECVQDMDHENMFWYRQDPGLGLRLIYFSYDVKMKEKGDIPEGYSVSREKKERFSLILESASTNQTSMYLCASSSFGGRSEGYEQYFGPGTRLTVT.

V usage is TRBV2 and J usage is TRBJ2-1; 11 bases fit TRBD2. The CDR3 totals 15 residues. CDR1 is SNHLY and CDR2 is FYNNEI in the germline V gene. V dropped 3 bases and J dropped 8; count of bases not matched to a gene: 6. The DNA of the CDR3 is TGTGCCAGCAGTGACGTACTAGCGGGAGCTGATGAGCAGTTCTTC. Translated, it gives CASSDVLAGADEQFF.

The chain couples TRBV7-2 to TRBJ2-1, with 11 bases lining up with TRBD2. CDR1 is SGHTA and CDR2 is FQGNSA in the germline V gene. The length of the CDR3 is 16 residues. The junction had 12 bases not matched to a gene; V was cut back by 5 bases and J by 9 bases. CDR3 DNA sequence: TGTGCCAGCAGCCAAAGCCCACTAGCGGGAGTCGGTGAGCAGTTCTTC. It is translated as CASSQSPLAGVGEQFF. Full variable domain (remainder filled in from reference TRBV7-2 and TRBJ2-1): GAGVSQSPSNKVTEKGKDVELRCDPISGHTALYWYRQSLGQGLEFLIYFQGNSAPDKSGLPSDRFSAERTGGSVSTLTIQRTQQEDSAVYLCASSQSPLAGVGEQFFGPGTRLTVL.

This clonotype was observed many times. The rearrangement links TRBV7-9 to TRBJ1-1, with D unresolved. Trimming took off 0 bases at V and 7 bases at J, with 12 bases between the two ends. The germline V gene encodes CDR1 SEHNR and CDR2 FQNEAQ (reference sequence). The CDR3 has 14 residues. The DNA for the CDR3 is TGTGCCAGCAGCTTAGCCGGGAGAGGTCATGAAGCTTTCTTT. Protein sequence: CASSLAGRGHEAFF.

The chain uses TRBV9 and TRBJ2-1; D could derive from TRBD1 or TRBD2 (6 bases each). Germline assignment: CDR1 SGDLS and CDR2 YYNGEE. The CDR3 is 13 residues long. Trimming removed 2 bases at V and 7 bases at J, with 10 bases between. The CDR3 here is CASSVGGLNEQFF. The CDR3, as DNA: TGTGCCAGCAGCGTCGGGGGCTTAAATGAGCAGTTCTTC.

This clonotype has just a few counts. This chain uses TRBV6-2 or TRBV6-3 with TRBJ2-5; 7 bases match TRBD2. The V gene's germline CDR1 is MNHEY and CDR2 SVGEGT. V dropped 8 bases and J dropped 2; count of bases not matched to a gene: 11. The CDR3 has 15 residues. The CDR3 reads CASGPIREDQETQYF. The CDR3 nucleotides are TGTGCCAGCGGGCCAATCCGGGAGGATCAAGAGACCCAGTACTTC.

The rearrangement joins TRBV7-6 to TRBJ1-1; the D is unclear. The V gene's germline CDR1 is SGHVS and CDR2 FNYEAQ. V shed 1 base and J shed 4 bases, with 10 bases lying between them. CDR3 length: 14 residues. CDR3: CASSLVGLGTEAFF. DNA of the CDR3: TGTGCCAGCAGCTTAGTCGGGCTGGGCACTGAAGCTTTCTTT.

This clonotype was detected many times. This chain links TRBV9 with TRBJ1-5, with 7 positions matching TRBD1. With 3 bases clipped from V and 9 bases from J, the junction kept 12 bases outside the gene matches. The CDR3 sequence is 15 residues long. Germline CDR1 and CDR2: SGDLS and YYNGEE. CDR3 nucleotides: TGTGCCAGCAGCGCCGGCGCCGACAGGGAGTGGCCCCAGCATTTT. This codes for CASSAGADREWPQHF.

The chain couples TRBV7-7 to TRBJ2-2; TRBD1 is a possible D gene (5 bases). The CDR3 has 12 residues. Between the trimmed V and J ends, which lost 11 bases and 6 bases, there was a span of 13 bases. Germline V gene lookup returns CDR1 SSHAT and CDR2 FNYEAQ (reference sequence). CDR3 nucleotide sequence: TGTGCCCCCCCAGGGATCCCCGGGGAGCTGTTTTTT. Amino acid sequence: CAPPGIPGELFF.

This clonotype was detected only once. The genes are TRBV9 and TRBJ2-3, with 14 bases fitting TRBD2. The V segment lost 4 bases and the J segment 4 bases; nucleotides outside the gene matches: 5. CDR3 length: 16 residues. Germline V gene sequence: CDR1 SGDLS, CDR2 YYNGEE. CDR3 loop: CASSFQTSGGADTQYF. The CDR3 coding sequence is TGTGCCAGCAGCTTCCAGACTAGCGGGGGGGCAGATACGCAGTATTTT. The full variable domain, completed using reference TRBV9 and TRBJ2-3, is DSGVTQTPKHLITATGQRVTLRCSPRSGDLSVYWYQQSLDQGLQFLIQYYNGEERAKGNILERFSAQQFPDLHSELNLSSLELGDSALYFCASSFQTSGGADTQYFGPGTRLTVL.

To note about this clonotype: A junction end diverges from the germline sequence, so it may reflect a read error. The V gene is TRBV20-1, the J gene TRBJ2-4; 8 nucleotides agree with TRBD2. Germline lookup yields CDR1 DFQATT and CDR2 SNEGSKA (reference sequence). This CDR3 is built from 15 residues. The CDR3 sequence: CNAIQGGGAKNIQYF. As DNA, the CDR3 is TGCAATGCTATACAGGGCGGGGGGGCCAAAAACATTCAGTACTTC.

The gene calls are TRBV28 and TRBJ1-2, with D maybe TRBD1 (5 bases). V lost 8 bases to trimming and J lost 7 bases, with 11 bases between them. The germline V gene has CDR1 MDHEN and CDR2 SYDVKM. This CDR3 is built from 11 residues. CDR3 sequence reads: CASFGGVGYTF. The CDR3 bases are TGTGCCAGCTTCGGGGGGGTTGGCTACACCTTC.

The rearrangement links TRBV6-1 to TRBJ1-5; D remains unclear. This CDR3 is 14 amino acids long. Germline assignment: CDR1 MNHNS and CDR2 SASEGT. Trimming left V 8 bases short and J 0 bases short, with 11 bases between. Written as DNA, the CDR3 is TGTGCCAGCGCTCGCATGGGTAGCAATCAGCCCCAGCATTTT. Residues: CASARMGSNQPQHF.

Regarding this clonotype: Germline is not matched at one junction end, which may reflect a read error. CDR3 region: CASSLTRYNKQFF. The CDR3 nucleotides are TGTGCCAGCAGCTTAACTAGGTACAATAAGCAGTTCTTC. The rearrangement links TRBV5-6 to TRBJ2-1; maybe TRBD2 (5 bases). The germline CDR1 and CDR2 sequences are SGHDT and YYEEEE. CDR3 length equals 13 residues.

V is TRBV20-1 and J is TRBJ1-5, with TRBD1 as a possible D gene (6 bases). This CDR3 comprises 15 residues. The germline V gene has CDR1 DFQATT and CDR2 SNEGSKA (reference sequence). The V end was cut by 6 bases, the J end by 5 bases, with 20 bases between. CDR3 amino acids: CSALSRGGRYQPQHF. In DNA form, the CDR3 reads TGCAGTGCCCTATCCCGAGGGGGGAGATATCAGCCCCAGCATTTT.

The rearrangement links TRBV7-2 to TRBJ2-1, with D possibly called TRBD1 or TRBD2 (5 bases each). CDR1 is SGHTA, CDR2 FQGNSA, per germline. This CDR3 has 16 residues. The V and J ends lost 5 bases and 3 bases respectively, with 17 bases between them. This CDR3 is CASSRGGGRIYNEQFF. The CDR3 bases are TGTGCCAGCAGCCGGGGTGGGGGTCGAATCTACAATGAGCAGTTCTTC.

V usage is TRBV27 and J usage is TRBJ2-1; TRBD2 agrees at 13 bases. The germline V gene encodes CDR1 MNHEY and CDR2 SMNVEV (reference sequence). This CDR3 has 17 residues. V lost 8 bases and J lost 1; bases outside the gene matches: 8. As DNA, the CDR3 is TGTGCCAGCGATCGACTAGCGGGGGGCCGTTCCTACAATGAGCAGTTCTTC. Translated: CASDRLAGGRSYNEQFF.

The J gene is TRBJ2-1, the V gene TRBV5-1, with D possibly TRBD1 on 6 matching bases. Germline loops: CDR1 SGHRS, CDR2 YFSETQ. With 0 bases removed from V and 12 bases from J, the gap between germline ends came to 13 bases. There are 13 residues in the CDR3. In nucleotides, the CDR3 is TGCGCCAGCAGCTTGGACAGGGTGATTGGGCAGTTCTTC. Translation: CASSLDRVIGQFF.

In this sample, this clonotype turned up a few times. This chain joins TRBV7-9 and TRBJ1-1; a weak D match, TRBD1 (5 bases). V was pared by 5 bases and J by 0 bases, with 13 bases between. The CDR3 is 15 amino acids. In germline, CDR1 is SEHNR, CDR2 FQNEAQ (reference sequence). CDR3 DNA: TGTGCCAGCAGCCTCCGGGACGCAATGAACACTGAAGCTTTCTTT. Its protein product is CASSLRDAMNTEAFF.

This clonotype has at least ten counts. DNA for the CDR3: TGCAGTGCTCTGATAGCCCCGCTCATGAACACTGAAGCTTTCTTT. This gives the protein CSALIAPLMNTEAFF. The rearrangement links TRBV20-1 to TRBJ1-1; D unclear. CDR3 length: 15 amino acids. Germline V CDR1 and CDR2: DFQATT, SNEGSKA (reference sequence). Trimming cost V 5 bases and J 0 bases, with 16 bases left between them.

CDR3 in DNA: TGTGCCAGCCTTGGTTCTAGCACAGATACGCAGTATTTT. This translates into CASLGSSTDTQYF. The rearrangement uses TRBV28 and TRBJ2-3; D is ambiguous. This CDR3 has 13 amino acids. V was clipped by 8 bases and J by 0 bases, with 9 bases between them. Germline lookup yields CDR1 MDHEN and CDR2 SYDVKM.

The chain combines TRBV20-1 with TRBJ2-5; the match to TRBD2 covers 9 bases. This CDR3 is built from 14 residues. V lost 5 bases and J lost 4; bases outside the gene matches: 8. The germline CDR1 and CDR2 sequences are DFQATT and SNEGSKA (reference sequence). The CDR3: CSAPPAGGRETQYF. The CDR3 nucleotides are TGCAGTGCTCCCCCAGCGGGAGGACGAGAGACCCAGTACTTC.

This clonotype was counted ten times or more. The J gene is TRBJ1-3, the V gene TRBV20-1; possibly TRBD1 for D (6 bases). V was clipped by 0 bases and J by 3 bases, with 15 bases between them. The CDR3 has 16 amino acids. Germline CDR1 and CDR2: DFQATT and SNEGSKA (reference sequence). DNA of the CDR3: TGCAGTGCTAGAGATCTGTACAGGGACGATGGAAACACCATATATTTT. This encodes CSARDLYRDDGNTIYF.

V usage is TRBV20-1 and J usage is TRBJ2-5; D is tentatively TRBD1 or TRBD2 (5 bases each). The CDR3 runs 16 residues. The V and J ends lost 1 base and 5 bases respectively, with 20 bases between them. From germline, CDR1 is DFQATT and CDR2 SNEGSKA (reference sequence). CDR3 residues: CSARAPLRGPRETQYF. DNA for the CDR3: TGCAGTGCTAGAGCCCCCTTACGGGGCCCTCGGGAGACCCAGTACTTC.

V usage is TRBV5-1 and J usage is TRBJ1-5; D perhaps matches TRBD1 (5 bases). Per the germline V gene, CDR1 is SGHRS and CDR2 is YFSETQ. The CDR3 spans 16 residues. V lost 4 bases to trimming and J lost 4 bases, with 18 bases between them. CDR3 in amino acids: CASSPGLPGENQPQHF. The CDR3 DNA reads as TGCGCCAGCAGCCCGGGACTCCCTGGGGAAAATCAGCCCCAGCATTTT.

V is TRBV7-4 and J is TRBJ2-7; D assignment may be TRBD1 or TRBD2 (6 bases each). V lost 0 bases and J lost 2, with 14 bases in between. The CDR3 consists of 16 residues. Germline CDR1 SGHVT, CDR2 SQSDAQ. CDR3 bases: TGTGCCAGCAGCTTAGCGAGGGGGGTAATGACCTACGAGCAGTACTTC. This gives the protein CASSLARGVMTYEQYF.